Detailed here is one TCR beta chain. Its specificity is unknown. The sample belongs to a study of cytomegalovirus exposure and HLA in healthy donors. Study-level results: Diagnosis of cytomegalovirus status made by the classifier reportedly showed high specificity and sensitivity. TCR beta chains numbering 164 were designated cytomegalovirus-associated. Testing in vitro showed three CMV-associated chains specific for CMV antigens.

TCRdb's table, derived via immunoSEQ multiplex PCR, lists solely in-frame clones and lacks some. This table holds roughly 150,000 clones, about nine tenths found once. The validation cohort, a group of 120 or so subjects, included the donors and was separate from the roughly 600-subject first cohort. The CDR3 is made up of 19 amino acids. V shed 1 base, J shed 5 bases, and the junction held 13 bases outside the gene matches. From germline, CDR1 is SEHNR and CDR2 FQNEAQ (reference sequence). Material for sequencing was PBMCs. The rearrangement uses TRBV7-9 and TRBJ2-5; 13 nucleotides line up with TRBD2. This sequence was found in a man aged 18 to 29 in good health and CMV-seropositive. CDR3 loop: CASSLEGIRQLAGGETQYF. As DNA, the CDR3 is TGTGCCAGCAGCTTAGAGGGCATTAGACAACTAGCGGGAGGGGAGACCCAGTACTTC.